The T cell receptor beta chain under discussion was sequenced for a study of blood T cell repertoires in COVID-19. Authors' analysis steps: Amplification with reference gene primers provided the estimates of nucleated cell counts. TCRdb's copy holds only in-frame clones and misses some; the assay was immunoSEQ multiplex PCR. V, J and clone size reflect that table, while D and trimming were determined from the DNA. This sample yields nearly 30,000 clones, of which over 85% are seen a single time; roughly 8% belongs to the top ten. The TCR was taken from a man aged 65 to 85 with active or convalescent COVID-19. The source material was peripheral blood.

The CDR3 loop reads CASSFGGHEGGTF. In DNA form, the CDR3 reads TGTGCCAGCAGCTTCGGGGGGCATGAGGGCGGCACCTTC. This sequence joins TRBV11-1 and TRBJ1-2; a weak D match, TRBD1 (6 bases). Germline V gene lookup returns CDR1 SGHAT and CDR2 FQDESV (reference sequence). Between the trimmed V and J ends, which lost 3 bases and 13 bases, there was a span of 18 bases. The CDR3 extends over 13 amino acids. Supplemented by reference TRBV11-1 and TRBJ1-2, the full variable domain reads EAEVAQSPRYKITEKSQAVAFWCDPISGHATLYWYRQILGQGPELLVQFQDESVVDDSQLPKDRFSAERLKGVDSTLKIQPAELGDSAMYLCASSFGGHEGGTFGSGTRLTVV.